Here is one T cell receptor (beta chain) with its context. Its antigen remains unknown. Profiling relied on immunoSEQ multiplex PCR, and the TCRdb table lists in-frame clones only, not all of them. The table includes 4,000 to 5,500 clones, about three quarters detected once. CDR3 length equals 12 residues. Looked up from germline, CDR1 is SGHRS and CDR2 is YFSETQ. Trimming took 0 bases from V and 9 from J, leaving 7 bases between them. Graft tissue processing released intraepithelial and lamina propria lymphocytes. These data come from a study of graft-versus-host responses after intestinal transplantation. At the level of the study: Recipients received multivisceral, liver-intestinal, or isolated intestinal transplants. Recipients uniformly received anti-thymocyte globulin induction, followed by tacrolimus and steroids for approximately 3 years.

Study-level points and caveats: Recipient-marrow GvH clones were detected, some having first appeared in ileum or blood. Across patients carrying graft-donor T cell macrochimerism, allografts held high graft-versus-host to host-versus-graft clonal ratios.

The TCR sequence derives from a human patient who received an intestinal transplant, so some T cells may come from the graft donor. Source: ileum tissue, taken around 120 days after intestinal transplantation. The chain joins TRBV5-1 to TRBJ2-1; D ambiguous. The CDR3 DNA sequence: TGCGCCAGCAGCTTGGAGAGAGGTGAGCAGTTCTTC. This codes for CASSLERGEQFF.